These 9 T cell receptor beta chains originate from one sample sequenced in a study of T-cell memory formation after mild COVID-19. TCRdb ran MiXCR on the 5' RACE reads and lists one entry per CDR3 protein. Of a few hundred thousand distinct CDR3 sequences listed, around 27% are singletons. Specimen: PBMCs or a T cell subset sorted from them (not recorded which). These TCRs come from an adult woman who had mild COVID-19 (a few samples of this study predate the infection). Cell type and time point are not known.

The chain combines TRBV20-1 with TRBJ2-7, with 7 bases aligning to TRBD2. The CDR3 is 11 residues long. CDR1 and CDR2 from the germline V gene are DFQATT and SNEGSKA (reference sequence). The CDR3 sequence is CSREEGYEQYF. The CDR3 coding sequence is TGCAGCCGGGAGGAGGGATACGAGCAGTACTTC.

This clonotype turned up a few times. The chain carries TRBV6-6 and TRBJ2-3; 11 nucleotides line up with TRBD2. Losses at the gene ends were 2 bases for V and 1 base for J; bases not matched to a gene: 5. The length of the CDR3 is 17 residues. Germline V lookup: CDR1 MNHNY, CDR2 SVGAGI (reference sequence). CDR3 in DNA: TGTGCCAGCAGTTACGGGGCTAGCGGGGGGCGCACAGATACGCAGTATTTT. This gives the protein CASSYGASGGRTDTQYF.

This chain joins TRBV29-1 and TRBJ1-1; D is perhaps TRBD1 (6 bases). This CDR3 is 13 amino acids long. Trimming left V 7 bases short and J 1 base short, with 13 bases between. CDR1 and CDR2 from the germline V gene are SQVTM and ANQGSEA. Written as DNA, the CDR3 is TGCAGCGCCGGACAGATAAAGAACACTGAAGCTTTCTTT. This sequence encodes CSAGQIKNTEAFF.

The chain has TRBV14 and TRBJ2-1; 8 bases map to TRBD1. V lost 1 base and J lost 10; bases outside the gene matches: 15. CDR1 and CDR2 (germline): SGHDN, FVKESK. The CDR3 consists of 17 residues. This chain's CDR3 is CASSQVWTGSHSSEQFF. CDR3 DNA sequence: TGTGCCAGCAGCCAAGTTTGGACAGGGTCCCACTCGAGCGAGCAGTTCTTC.

CDR3 sequence (DNA): TGTGCCAGCCGGGACAGCCTCCACACTGAAGCTTTCTTT. It yields the protein CASRDSLHTEAFF. The chain is built from TRBV19 and TRBJ1-1, with 7 bases identical to TRBD1. Germline CDR1 is LNHDA and CDR2 is SQIVND (reference sequence). The CDR3 runs to 13 residues. V dropped 9 bases and J dropped 3; count of bases not matched to a gene: 7.

This rearrangement joins TRBV28 to TRBJ2-7; 9 bases align to TRBD1. The CDR3 runs 16 residues. J gave up 6 bases and V 6 bases, and 15 bases lay outside the gene matches. Per germline, CDR1 MDHEN and CDR2 SYDVKM. This chain's CDR3 is CASSTTGTGIPGEQYF. CDR3 DNA sequence: TGTGCCAGCAGCACAACCGGGACAGGGATTCCAGGCGAGCAGTACTTC. Complete variable domain (other parts from reference TRBV28 and TRBJ2-7): DVKVTQSSRYLVKRTGEKVFLECVQDMDHENMFWYRQDPGLGLRLIYFSYDVKMKEKGDIPEGYSVSREKKERFSLILESASTNQTSMYLCASSTTGTGIPGEQYFGPGTRLTVT.

This chain joins TRBV20-1 and TRBJ2-1, with 15 bases aligning to TRBD2. The CDR3 is 14 residues long. The J segment lost 7 bases and the V segment lost 5 bases, leaving 3 bases of the junction unmatched. Germline V lookup: CDR1 DFQATT, CDR2 SNEGSKA (reference sequence). CDR3 coding DNA: TGCAGTGCTCGGACTAGCGGGAGGGGGAATGAGCAGTTCTTC. This gives the protein CSARTSGRGNEQFF.

Note on this clonotype: Germline is not matched at one junction end, which may reflect a read error. CDR3 coding DNA: TGTGTCAGCATCCCGTCTGAGGGTCCCAGCAGGGTGAACACTGAAGCTTTCTTT. It specifies CVSIPSEGPSRVNTEAFF. The rearrangement uses TRBV6-6 and TRBJ1-1; D is possibly TRBD1 (5 bases). The CDR3 is 18 amino acids. The V gene's germline CDR1 is MNHNY and CDR2 SVGAGI (reference sequence).

This clonotype was detected a few times. This chain links TRBV7-9 with TRBJ1-2; 9 bases are a match to TRBD1. CDR1 and CDR2 from the germline V gene are SEHNR and FQNEAQ (reference sequence). V lost 4 bases to trimming and J lost 3 bases; unmatched junction nucleotides: 6. The CDR3 has 15 amino acids. CDR3 in DNA: TGTGCCAGCAGCTCCCGGGACAGGGCTTACTATGGCTACACCTTC. It codes for CASSSRDRAYYGYTF.